This entry features one T cell receptor beta chain sequence. Using immunoSEQ multiplex PCR, the repertoire was profiled, and TCRdb retains in-frame clones only, with some absent. Of fewer than 350,000 clones listed, approximately 85% are singletons. This entry comes from a study of blood T cell repertoires in COVID-19. This CDR3 region has 17 residues. Trimming cost V 0 bases and J 6 bases, with 20 bases left between them. Germline V gene lookup returns CDR1 ENHRY and CDR2 SYGVKD. Sequenced material: peripheral blood. J is TRBJ1-1 and V is TRBV10-3; no reliable D call. The receptor comes from a human donor in a cohort sampled during active COVID-19. The CDR3, as DNA: TGTGCCATCAGTGAGTCCCAGGCCGACGGGGATCTGGCTGAAGCTTTCTTT. It encodes CAISESQADGDLAEAFF.